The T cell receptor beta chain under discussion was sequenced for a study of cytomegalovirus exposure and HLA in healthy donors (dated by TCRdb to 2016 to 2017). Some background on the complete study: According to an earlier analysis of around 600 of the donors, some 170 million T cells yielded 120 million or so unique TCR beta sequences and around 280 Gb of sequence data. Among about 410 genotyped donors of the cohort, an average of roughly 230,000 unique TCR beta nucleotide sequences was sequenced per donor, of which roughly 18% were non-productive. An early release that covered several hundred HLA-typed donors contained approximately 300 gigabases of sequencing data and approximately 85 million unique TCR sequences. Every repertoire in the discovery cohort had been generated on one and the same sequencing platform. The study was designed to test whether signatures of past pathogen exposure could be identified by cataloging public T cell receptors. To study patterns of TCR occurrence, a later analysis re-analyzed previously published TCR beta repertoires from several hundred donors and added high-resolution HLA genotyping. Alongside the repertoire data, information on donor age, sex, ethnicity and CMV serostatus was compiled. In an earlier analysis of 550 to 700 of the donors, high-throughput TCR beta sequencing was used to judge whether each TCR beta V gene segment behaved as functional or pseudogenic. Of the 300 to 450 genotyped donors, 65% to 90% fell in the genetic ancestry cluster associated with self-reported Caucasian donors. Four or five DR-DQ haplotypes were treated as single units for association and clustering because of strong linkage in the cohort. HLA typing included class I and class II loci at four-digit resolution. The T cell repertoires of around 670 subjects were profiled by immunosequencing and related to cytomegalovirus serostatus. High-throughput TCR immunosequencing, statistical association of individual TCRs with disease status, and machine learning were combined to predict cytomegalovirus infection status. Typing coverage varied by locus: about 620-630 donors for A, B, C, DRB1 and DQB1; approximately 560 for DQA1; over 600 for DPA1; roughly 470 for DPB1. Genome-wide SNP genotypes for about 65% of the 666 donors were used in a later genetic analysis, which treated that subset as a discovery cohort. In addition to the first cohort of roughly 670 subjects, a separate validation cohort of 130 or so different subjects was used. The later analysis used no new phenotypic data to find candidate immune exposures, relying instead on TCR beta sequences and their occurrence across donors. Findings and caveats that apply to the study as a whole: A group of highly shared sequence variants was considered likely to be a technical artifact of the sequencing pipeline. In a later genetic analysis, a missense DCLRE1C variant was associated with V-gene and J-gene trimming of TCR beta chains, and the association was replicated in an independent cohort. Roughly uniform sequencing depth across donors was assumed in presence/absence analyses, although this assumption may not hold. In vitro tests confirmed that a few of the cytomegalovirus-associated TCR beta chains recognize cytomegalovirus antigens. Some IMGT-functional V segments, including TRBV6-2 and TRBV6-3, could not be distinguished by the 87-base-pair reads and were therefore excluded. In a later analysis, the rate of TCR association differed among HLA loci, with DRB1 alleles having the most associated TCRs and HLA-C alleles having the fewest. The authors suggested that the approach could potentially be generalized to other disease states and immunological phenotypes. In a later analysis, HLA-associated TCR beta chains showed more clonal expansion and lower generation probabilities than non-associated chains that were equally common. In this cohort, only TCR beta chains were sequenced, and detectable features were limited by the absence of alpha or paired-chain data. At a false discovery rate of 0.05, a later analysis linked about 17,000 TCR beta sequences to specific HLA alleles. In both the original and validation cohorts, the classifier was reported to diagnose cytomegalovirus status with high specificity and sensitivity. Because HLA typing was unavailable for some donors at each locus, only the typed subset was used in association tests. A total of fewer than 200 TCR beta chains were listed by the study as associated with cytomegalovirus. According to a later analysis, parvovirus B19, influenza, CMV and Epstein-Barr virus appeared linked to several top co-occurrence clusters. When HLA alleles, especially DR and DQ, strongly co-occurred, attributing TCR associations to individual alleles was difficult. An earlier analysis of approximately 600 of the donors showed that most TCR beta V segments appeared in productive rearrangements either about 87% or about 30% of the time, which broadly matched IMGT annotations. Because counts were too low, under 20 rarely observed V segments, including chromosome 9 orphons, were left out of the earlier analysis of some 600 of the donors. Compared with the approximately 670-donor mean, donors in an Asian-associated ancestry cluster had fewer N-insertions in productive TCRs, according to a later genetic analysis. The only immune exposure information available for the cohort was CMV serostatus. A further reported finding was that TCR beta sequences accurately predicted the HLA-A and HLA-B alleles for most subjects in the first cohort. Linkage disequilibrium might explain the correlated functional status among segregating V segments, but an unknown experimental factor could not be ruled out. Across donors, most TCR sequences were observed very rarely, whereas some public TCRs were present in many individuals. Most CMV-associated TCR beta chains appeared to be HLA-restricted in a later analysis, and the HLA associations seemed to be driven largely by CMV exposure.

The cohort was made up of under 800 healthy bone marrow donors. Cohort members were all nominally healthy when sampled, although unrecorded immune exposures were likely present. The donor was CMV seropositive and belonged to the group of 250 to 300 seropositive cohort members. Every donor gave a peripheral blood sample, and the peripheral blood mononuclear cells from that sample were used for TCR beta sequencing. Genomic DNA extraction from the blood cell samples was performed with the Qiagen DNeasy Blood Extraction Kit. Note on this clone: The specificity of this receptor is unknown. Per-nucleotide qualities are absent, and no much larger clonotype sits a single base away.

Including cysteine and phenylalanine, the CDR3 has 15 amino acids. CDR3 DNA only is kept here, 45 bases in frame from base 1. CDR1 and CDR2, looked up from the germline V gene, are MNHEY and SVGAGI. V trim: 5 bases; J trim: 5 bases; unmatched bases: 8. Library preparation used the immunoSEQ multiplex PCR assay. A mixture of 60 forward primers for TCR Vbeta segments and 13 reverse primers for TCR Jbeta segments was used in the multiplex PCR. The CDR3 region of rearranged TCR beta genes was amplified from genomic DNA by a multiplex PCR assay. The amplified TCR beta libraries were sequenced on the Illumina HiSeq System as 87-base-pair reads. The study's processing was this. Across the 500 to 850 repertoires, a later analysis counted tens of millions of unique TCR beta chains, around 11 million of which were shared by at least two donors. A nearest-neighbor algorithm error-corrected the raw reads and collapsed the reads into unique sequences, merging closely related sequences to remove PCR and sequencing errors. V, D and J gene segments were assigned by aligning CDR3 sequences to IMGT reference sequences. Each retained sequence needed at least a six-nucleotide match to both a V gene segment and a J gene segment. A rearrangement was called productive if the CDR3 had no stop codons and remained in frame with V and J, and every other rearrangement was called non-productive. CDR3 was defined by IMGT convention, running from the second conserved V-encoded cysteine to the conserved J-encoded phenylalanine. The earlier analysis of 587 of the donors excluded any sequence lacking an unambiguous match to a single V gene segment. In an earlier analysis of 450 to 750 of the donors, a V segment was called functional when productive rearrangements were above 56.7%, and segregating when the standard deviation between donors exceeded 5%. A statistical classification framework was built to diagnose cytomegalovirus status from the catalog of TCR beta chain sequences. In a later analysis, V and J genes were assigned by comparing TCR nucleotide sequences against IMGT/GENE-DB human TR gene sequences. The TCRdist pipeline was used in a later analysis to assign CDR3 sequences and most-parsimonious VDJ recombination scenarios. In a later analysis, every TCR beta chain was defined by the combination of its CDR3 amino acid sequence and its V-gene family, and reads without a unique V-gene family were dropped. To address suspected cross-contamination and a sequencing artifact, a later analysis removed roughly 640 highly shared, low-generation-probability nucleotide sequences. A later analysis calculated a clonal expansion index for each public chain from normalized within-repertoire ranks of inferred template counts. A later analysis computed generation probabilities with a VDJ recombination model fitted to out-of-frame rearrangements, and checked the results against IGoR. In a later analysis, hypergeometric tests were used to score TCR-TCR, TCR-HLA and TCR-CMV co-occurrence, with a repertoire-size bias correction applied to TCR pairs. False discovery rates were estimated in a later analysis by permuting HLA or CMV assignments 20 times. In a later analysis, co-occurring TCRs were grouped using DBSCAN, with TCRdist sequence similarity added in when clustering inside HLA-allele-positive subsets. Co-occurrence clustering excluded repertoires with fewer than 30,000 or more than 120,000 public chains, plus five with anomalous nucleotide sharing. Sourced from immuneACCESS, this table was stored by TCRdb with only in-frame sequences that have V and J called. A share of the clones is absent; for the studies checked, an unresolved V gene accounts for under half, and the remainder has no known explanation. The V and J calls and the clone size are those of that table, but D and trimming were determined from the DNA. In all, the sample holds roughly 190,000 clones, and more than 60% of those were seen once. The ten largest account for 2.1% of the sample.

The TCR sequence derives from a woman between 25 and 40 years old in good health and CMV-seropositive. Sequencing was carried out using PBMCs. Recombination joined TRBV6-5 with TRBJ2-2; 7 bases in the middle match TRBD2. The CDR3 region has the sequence CASSPAGPGTGELFF. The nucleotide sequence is TGTGCCAGCAGTCCAGCGGGGCCAGGGACCGGGGAGCTGTTTTTT.